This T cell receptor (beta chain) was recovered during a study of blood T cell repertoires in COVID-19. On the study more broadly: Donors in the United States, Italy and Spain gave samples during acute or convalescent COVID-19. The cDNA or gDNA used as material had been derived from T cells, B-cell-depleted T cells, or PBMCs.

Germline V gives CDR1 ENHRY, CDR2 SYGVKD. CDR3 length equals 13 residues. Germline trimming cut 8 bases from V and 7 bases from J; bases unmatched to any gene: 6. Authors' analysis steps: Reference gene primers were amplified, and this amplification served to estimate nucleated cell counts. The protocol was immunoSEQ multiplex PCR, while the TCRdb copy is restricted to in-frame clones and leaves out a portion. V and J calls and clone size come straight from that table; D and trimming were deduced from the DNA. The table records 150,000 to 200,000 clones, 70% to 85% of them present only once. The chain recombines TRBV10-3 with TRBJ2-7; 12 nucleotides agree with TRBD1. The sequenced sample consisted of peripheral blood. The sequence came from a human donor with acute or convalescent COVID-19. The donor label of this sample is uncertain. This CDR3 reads CAIGGQGALEQYF. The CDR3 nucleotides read TGTGCCATCGGGGGACAGGGGGCTTTAGAGCAGTACTTC.